This entry features one TCR beta chain sequence. This clone has just one count. Its antigen remains undetermined. It has no much larger one-base neighbor in the sample; base qualities were not kept. The data belong to a study of blood T cell repertoires in COVID-19 (dated by TCRdb to 2020 to 2022). Regarding the study in general: The collaborator samples originated in the United States, Italy and Spain and spanned the acute and convalescent phases of COVID-19. The material from the prospective study consisted of cDNA or gDNA derived from T cells, B-cell-depleted T cells, or PBMCs. Subjects who had been exposed to COVID-19, were actively infected with it, or had recovered from it provided the deeply sampled blood TCRbeta repertoires that made up the dataset. The repertoires were released in a freely available public database intended as a resource for research on the immune response to SARS-CoV-2. Samples came from the ongoing ImmuneRACE study (first 160 participants) plus 1,254 subjects from 6 global collaborators. The sample metadata nearly always contained a de-identified subject ID, COVID-19 status, age in years and sex. HLA class I and class II types, where available, came from metadata supplied by the sample provider rather than from assay-based typing.

Whole blood was collected in K2EDTA tubes by collaborating institutions according to the institutions' own protocols. Collaborator samples were shipped for TCRbeta analysis as frozen whole blood, isolated PBMCs, or DNA extracted from either sample type. The immunoSEQ Assay, a bias-controlled multiplex PCR, was used to amplify TCRbeta CDR3 regions from genomic DNA. In the source study's methods: Nucleated cell counts per sample were estimated from amplification of reference gene primers within the assay. Sequence reads were collapsed and filtered to measure the absolute abundance of every unique TCRbeta CDR3 rearrangement. For each sample, productive Simpson clonality was calculated as the square root of Simpson's diversity index over productive rearrangements. TCRdb holds this immuneACCESS table with in-frame rearrangements only. Some clones are missing; in checked studies, unresolved V genes explain under half, and the rest has no known cause. For V, J and clone size, that table is used; D and trimming come from the DNA. Counted in this sample were approximately 28,000 clones; around 91% of them appeared once. The biggest ten clones account for around 1.7% of the sample.

What the authors observed across the whole study: Clinical and demographic metadata were provided uncurated, with the amount varying by source and participant.

Trimming at the junction amounts to 0 bases on V and 5 bases on J, and the germline ends lie 10 bases apart. Including the terminal cysteine and phenylalanine, the CDR3 comprises 14 residues. This entry keeps only the CDR3 DNA: 42 bases, framed from base 1. Reading the germline V gene gives CDR1 SGHNT and CDR2 YENEEA. This TCR derives from a woman aged 60-75 years with active COVID-19. This sequence uses TRBV11-3 and TRBJ2-5; matching of 6 bases hints at TRBD2 as the D gene. Material for sequencing was peripheral blood. The nucleotides read TGTGCCAGCAGCTTAGAGGGAGGAGGGGAGACCCAGTACTTC. Translation gives CASSLEGGGETQYF.